Listed below are T cell receptor beta chains from one sample, sequenced in a study of OX40 agonist ivuxolimab in advanced cancers. Measured with immunoSEQ multiplex PCR; TCRdb has only the in-frame clones, and not every one. The data show some 68,000 clones, around 87% seen once. The sequenced sample was CD4+ or CD8+ T cells sorted from blood, obtained in a trial of the OX40 agonist ivuxolimab. The receptors were gathered from an adult with an advanced solid tumor such as melanoma, head and neck, liver or kidney cancer. CDR3s include the opening cysteine and the closing phenylalanine or tryptophan. The order of the fields is CDR3 protein, CDR3 DNA, clone size, J gene, D gene, V gene. The D gene is left open where the match is weak. Clone size appears in some rows only: once, few, many, or a class for an expanded clone.

CDR3: CASSLGGGTQYF
DNA: TGCGCCAGCAGCTTGGGAGGGGGTACGCAGTATTTT
size: -
J: TRBJ2-3
D: -
V: TRBV5-1

CDR3: CASSLRVGTGGSTGELFF
DNA: TGCGCCAGCAGCTTGCGGGTCGGGACAGGGGGAAGTACCGGGGAGCTGTTTTTT
size: -
J: TRBJ2-2
D: TRBD1
V: TRBV5-1

CDR3: CASSSPGQHYGYTF
DNA: TGTGCCAGCAGTTCCCCGGGACAGCATTATGGCTACACCTTC
size: medium-sized
J: TRBJ1-2
D: TRBD1
V: TRBV27

CDR3: CASSAGQSGNTIYF
DNA: TGTGCCAGCAGCGCGGGACAGTCGGGAAACACCATATATTTT
size: -
J: TRBJ1-3
D: TRBD1
V: TRBV6-1

CDR3: CASSEGVNQPQHF
DNA: TGTGCCAGCTCAGAAGGAGTAAATCAGCCCCAGCATTTT
size: once
J: TRBJ1-5
D: -
V: TRBV18

CDR3: CASSERLAGTDTQYF
DNA: TGCGCCAGCAGTGAGAGGCTAGCGGGCACAGATACGCAGTATTTT
size: -
J: TRBJ2-3
D: TRBD2
V: TRBV10-1

CDR3: CASMVGRGGTDTQYF
DNA: TGCGCCAGCATGGTCGGAAGGGGCGGCACAGATACGCAGTATTTT
size: -
J: TRBJ2-3
D: -
V: TRBV5-1

CDR3: CASSEGYYGYTF
DNA: TGTGCCAGCAGTGAGGGATACTATGGCTACACCTTC
size: -
J: TRBJ1-2
D: -
V: TRBV6-1

CDR3: CASSSAGTSEDEQFF
DNA: TGTGCCAGCAGCTCCGCCGGGACTAGCGAGGACGAGCAGTTCTTC
size: -
J: TRBJ2-1
D: TRBD2
V: TRBV28

CDR3: CASSVIRDSTEAFF
DNA: TGTGCCAGCAGCGTAATCCGGGACAGCACTGAAGCTTTCTTT
size: -
J: TRBJ1-1
D: TRBD1
V: TRBV5-4

CDR3: CASRDNTEAFF
DNA: TGTGCCAGCAGGGACAACACTGAAGCTTTCTTT
size: -
J: TRBJ1-1
D: -
V: TRBV7-9

CDR3: CASGPRQGKNIQYF
DNA: TGTGCCAGTGGGCCCAGACAGGGAAAAAACATTCAGTACTTC
size: -
J: TRBJ2-4
D: TRBD1
V: TRBV2

CDR3: CASSLGGQGADTQYF
DNA: TGTGCCAGCAGCTTAGGGGGACAGGGGGCGGATACGCAGTATTTT
size: -
J: TRBJ2-3
D: TRBD1
V: TRBV7-2

CDR3: CASSEGTLTDTQYF
DNA: TGTGCCAGCAGTGAAGGGACCCTCACAGATACGCAGTATTTT
size: -
J: TRBJ2-3
D: -
V: TRBV6-1

CDR3: CASSPGLVPYEQYF
DNA: TGTGCCAGCAGCCCCGGACTTGTACCCTACGAGCAGTACTTC
size: -
J: TRBJ2-7
D: -
V: TRBV7-2

CDR3: CASSFPSGRYNEQLF
DNA: TGTGCCAGCAGTTTTCCCAGCGGGAGATACAATGAGCAGCTCTTC
size: -
J: TRBJ2-1
D: TRBD2
V: TRBV28

CDR3: CASSLWREAFF
DNA: TGTGCCAGCAGTTTGTGGAGGGAAGCTTTCTTT
size: -
J: TRBJ1-1
D: -
V: TRBV28

CDR3: CASSLPAYGYTF
DNA: TGTGCCAGCAGCTTACCGGCTTATGGCTACACCTTC
size: -
J: TRBJ1-2
D: -
V: TRBV7-2

CDR3: CASSLDLSDRGHLYEQYF
DNA: TGTGCCAGCAGTTTAGATCTTTCGGACAGGGGACACCTCTACGAGCAGTACTTC
size: -
J: TRBJ2-7
D: TRBD1
V: TRBV28

CDR3: CARSGRDRNGYTF
DNA: TGTGCCAGAAGTGGAAGGGACAGAAATGGCTACACCTTC
size: -
J: TRBJ1-2
D: TRBD1
V: TRBV2

CDR3: CASSEYGSTGTGKNSPLHF
DNA: TGTGCCAGCAGTGAATACGGGTCGACAGGGACGGGCAAAAATTCACCCCTCCACTTT
size: once
J: TRBJ1-6
D: TRBD1
V: TRBV6-1

CDR3: CAISELDSSYEQYF
DNA: TGTGCCATCAGTGAGTTGGATAGCTCCTACGAGCAGTACTTC
size: few
J: TRBJ2-7
D: -
V: TRBV10-3

CDR3: CASSQDATGPYEQYF
DNA: TGCGCCAGCAGCCAAGACGCGACCGGGCCCTACGAGCAGTACTTC
size: -
J: TRBJ2-7
D: -
V: TRBV4-1

CDR3: CSASTGTHAFF
DNA: TGCAGCGCCTCGACAGGGACGCATGCTTTCTTT
size: once
J: TRBJ1-1
D: TRBD1
V: TRBV29-1

CDR3: CAWSYGLAGATGELFF
DNA: TGTGCCTGGAGTTATGGACTAGCGGGAGCCACCGGGGAGCTGTTTTTT
size: -
J: TRBJ2-2
D: TRBD2
V: TRBV30

CDR3: CASSVVGDGSYEQYF
DNA: TGTGCCAGCAGCGTAGTGGGGGACGGATCCTACGAGCAGTACTTC
size: -
J: TRBJ2-7
D: -
V: TRBV9

CDR3: CASRDTGAQPQHF
DNA: TGTGCCAGCAGGGACACAGGAGCGCAGCCCCAGCATTTT
size: -
J: TRBJ1-5
D: -
V: TRBV6-1

CDR3: CASSPQAGGTEAFF
DNA: TGTGCCAGCAGCCCGCAGGCTGGGGGGACTGAAGCTTTCTTT
size: once
J: TRBJ1-1
D: -
V: TRBV7-9

CDR3: CASSQGDFSYEQYF
DNA: TGTGCCAGCAGCCAGGGGGACTTCTCCTACGAGCAGTACTTC
size: few
J: TRBJ2-7
D: -
V: TRBV14

CDR3: CASSFEARGDGYTF
DNA: TGCGCCAGCAGCTTTGAGGCCAGGGGTGATGGCTACACCTTC
size: -
J: TRBJ1-2
D: -
V: TRBV5-1

CDR3: CASSPSRENTEAFF
DNA: TGTGCCAGTAGTCCATCCAGAGAGAACACTGAAGCTTTCTTT
size: -
J: TRBJ1-1
D: -
V: TRBV19

CDR3: CASAAREGQGEQYF
DNA: TGTGCCAGCGCAGCAAGGGAGGGCCAAGGCGAGCAGTACTTC
size: -
J: TRBJ2-7
D: TRBD2
V: TRBV25-1

CDR3: CASSLADLVQYF
DNA: TGTGCCAGCAGCTTAGCAGACCTTGTGCAGTACTTC
size: few
J: TRBJ2-7
D: -
V: TRBV7-9

CDR3: CASGAQLAGVNGELFF
DNA: TGTGCTAGTGGTGCCCAACTAGCGGGAGTAAACGGGGAGCTGTTTTTT
size: -
J: TRBJ2-2
D: TRBD2
V: TRBV12-5

CDR3: CASSRDRDEKLFF
DNA: TGTGCCAGCAGTCGGGACAGGGACGAAAAACTGTTTTTT
size: -
J: TRBJ1-4
D: TRBD1
V: TRBV6-4

CDR3: CATEARSWDRNTGELFF
DNA: TGTGCCACGGAGGCACGCTCGTGGGACAGGAACACCGGGGAGCTGTTTTTT
size: -
J: TRBJ2-2
D: TRBD1
V: TRBV11-2

CDR3: CAAKGAGGPSYNEQFF
DNA: TGTGCCGCCAAAGGCGCGGGGGGGCCATCCTACAATGAGCAGTTCTTC
size: -
J: TRBJ2-1
D: TRBD2
V: TRBV27

CDR3: CASSPRTGSNTGELFF
DNA: TGTGCCAGCAGCCCCCGGACAGGATCGAACACCGGGGAGCTGTTTTTT
size: -
J: TRBJ2-2
D: TRBD1
V: TRBV4-2

CDR3: CASWGGSNQPQHF
DNA: TGTGCCAGCTGGGGGGGGAGCAATCAGCCCCAGCATTTT
size: -
J: TRBJ1-5
D: -
V: TRBV6-5

CDR3: CASSTDPNTGELFF
DNA: TGCGCCAGCAGCACAGACCCGAACACCGGGGAGCTGTTTTTT
size: once
J: TRBJ2-2
D: -
V: TRBV5-1

CDR3: CASSESGRGAGEQYF
DNA: TGCGCCAGCAGTGAGTCTGGGCGGGGCGCCGGAGAGCAGTACTTC
size: -
J: TRBJ2-5
D: -
V: TRBV10-1

CDR3: CASSARDAEGKQYF
DNA: TGTGCCAGCAGCGCCCGGGACGCCGAGGGCAAGCAGTACTTC
size: -
J: TRBJ2-7
D: -
V: TRBV9

CDR3: CASSEDGGGTDTQYF
DNA: TGTGCCAGCAGTGAGGACGGAGGGGGGACAGATACGCAGTATTTT
size: -
J: TRBJ2-3
D: -
V: TRBV6-4

CDR3: CASSYYRDYGYTF
DNA: TGTGCCAGCAGTTACTACAGGGACTATGGCTACACCTTC
size: -
J: TRBJ1-2
D: -
V: TRBV6-5

CDR3: CASTGFTSYTEAFF
DNA: TGTGCCAGCACGGGGTTCACTTCTTACACTGAAGCTTTCTTT
size: -
J: TRBJ1-1
D: -
V: TRBV2

CDR3: CASSRPPENTEAFF
DNA: TGTGCCAGCAGCCGGCCACCAGAGAACACTGAAGCTTTCTTT
size: -
J: TRBJ1-1
D: -
V: TRBV5-6

CDR3: CASSGLANQETQYF
DNA: TGTGCCAGCAGCGGACTAGCGAACCAAGAGACCCAGTACTTC
size: -
J: TRBJ2-5
D: TRBD2
V: TRBV11-3

CDR3: CASSPGTGGGTGELFF
DNA: TGTGCCAGCAGCCCCGGGACAGGGGGCGGCACCGGGGAGCTGTTTTTT
size: once
J: TRBJ2-2
D: TRBD1
V: TRBV7-9

CDR3: CASSANRVSYEQYF
DNA: TGTGCCAGCAGTGCCAACAGGGTCTCCTACGAGCAGTACTTC
size: -
J: TRBJ2-7
D: -
V: TRBV6-1

CDR3: CASMMWAGANVLTF
DNA: TGTGCCAGCATGATGTGGGCTGGGGCCAACGTCCTGACTTTC
size: -
J: TRBJ2-6
D: -
V: TRBV28

CDR3: CASSEWGATGYQPQHF
DNA: TGTGCCAGCAGTGAATGGGGGGCAACTGGATATCAGCCCCAGCATTTT
size: -
J: TRBJ1-5
D: -
V: TRBV2

CDR3: CASSSSGVEQFF
DNA: TGTGCCAGCAGTTCTAGCGGGGTAGAGCAGTTCTTC
size: once
J: TRBJ2-1
D: TRBD2
V: TRBV11-2

CDR3: CASRGTGVGGYTF
DNA: TGTGCCAGCAGAGGGACAGGGGTAGGGGGCTACACCTTC
size: -
J: TRBJ1-2
D: TRBD1
V: TRBV2

CDR3: CASSFGTGNLMNTEAFF
DNA: TGTGCCAGCAGTTTCGGGACAGGCAATCTGATGAACACTGAAGCTTTCTTT
size: -
J: TRBJ1-1
D: TRBD1
V: TRBV27

CDR3: CASSLMRTSGHNEQFF
DNA: TGTGCCAGCAGCCTAATGAGGACTAGCGGGCACAATGAGCAGTTCTTC
size: -
J: TRBJ2-1
D: TRBD2
V: TRBV7-2

CDR3: CASSLTTGDEQFF
DNA: TGCGCCAGCAGCCTAACAACAGGGGATGAGCAGTTCTTC
size: -
J: TRBJ2-1
D: TRBD1
V: TRBV4-1

CDR3: CASIIRYEEANYGYTF
DNA: TGTGCCAGCATAATTCGGTACGAGGAAGCTAACTATGGCTACACCTTC
size: -
J: TRBJ1-2
D: -
V: TRBV2

CDR3: CASSSRPSGNPPYEQYF
DNA: TGTGCCAGCAGCTCCCGCCCGTCAGGGAACCCCCCCTACGAGCAGTACTTC
size: -
J: TRBJ2-7
D: -
V: TRBV5-6

CDR3: CASSPRTGLYEQYF
DNA: TGCGCCAGCAGCCCCCGGACAGGTCTCTACGAGCAGTACTTC
size: -
J: TRBJ2-7
D: TRBD1
V: TRBV5-1

CDR3: CASSIPGFDQPQHF
DNA: TGTGCCAGTAGTATACCAGGGTTTGATCAGCCCCAGCATTTT
size: -
J: TRBJ1-5
D: -
V: TRBV19